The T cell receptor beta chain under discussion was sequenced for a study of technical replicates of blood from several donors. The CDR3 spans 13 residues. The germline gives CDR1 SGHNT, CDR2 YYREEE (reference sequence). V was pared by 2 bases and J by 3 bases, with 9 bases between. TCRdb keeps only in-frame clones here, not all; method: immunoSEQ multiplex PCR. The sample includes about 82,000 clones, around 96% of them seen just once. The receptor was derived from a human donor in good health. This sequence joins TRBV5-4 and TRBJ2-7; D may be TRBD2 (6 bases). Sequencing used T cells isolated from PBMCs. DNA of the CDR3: TGTGCCAGCAGCTTCGGTAGCGGCTACGAGCAGTACTTC. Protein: CASSFGSGYEQYF.